This T cell receptor (beta chain) was sequenced in a study of shared clonotypes between healthy human individuals. Of note for this clone: The target antigen is unknown.

Sequencing was performed with immunoSEQ multiplex PCR; in TCRdb, only in-frame clones are kept and a portion is missing. The sample carries 950,000 to 1,300,000 clones, roughly 80% recorded once. V lost 3 bases and J 7 bases, leaving 12 bases between the germline ends. The germline gives CDR1 SEHNR, CDR2 FQNEAQ (reference sequence). The CDR3 loop spans 13 amino acids. Whole-study findings and limits: The small donor group covered limited genetic and exposure diversity.

The receptor was derived from a man younger than 30 in good health. The specimen was memory CD4+ T cells sorted from blood. As for subset: CD45RA-negative fraction. The V call is TRBV7-9, the J call TRBJ1-1; D is perhaps TRBD1 (5 bases). The CDR3 loop reads CASSFRWGSEAFF. DNA for the CDR3: TGTGCCAGCAGCTTCAGATGGGGCAGTGAAGCTTTCTTT. The full variable domain, its missing parts supplied by reference TRBV7-9 and TRBJ1-1, is DTGVSQNPRHKITKRGQNVTFRCDPISEHNRLYWYRQTLGQGPEFLTYFQNEAQLEKSRLLSDRFSAERPKGSFSTLEIQRTEQGDSAMYLCASSFRWGSEAFFGQGTRLTVV.